This T cell receptor (beta chain) stems from a study of liver allograft versus peripheral blood T cells. On the study more broadly: Peripheral blood of the recipients supplied T cell receptor repertoires that were compared with those in transplanted livers.

Using its own MiXCR run on the reads, TCRdb lists one record per CDR3 protein. The sample lists 15,000 or so distinct CDR3 sequences; around 30% were seen once. This clonotype was picked up a small number of times. Its specificity is not known. Germline V lookup: CDR1 LNHDA, CDR2 SQIVND (reference sequence). J lost 4 bases, V lost 7 bases, and 7 bases had no gene match. This CDR3 has 14 residues. Study-wide results and limits: Reportedly, liver allograft T cell receptor repertoires differed from peripheral blood ones.

This chain uses TRBV19 with TRBJ1-5, with 7 bases identical to TRBD1. This clonotype originated in a human patient who had a liver transplant. A subset of T cells may come from the graft donor. CDR3 bases: TGTGCCAGTACTACGACAGGGACGAATCAGCCCCAGCATTTT. It encodes CASTTTGTNQPQHF.